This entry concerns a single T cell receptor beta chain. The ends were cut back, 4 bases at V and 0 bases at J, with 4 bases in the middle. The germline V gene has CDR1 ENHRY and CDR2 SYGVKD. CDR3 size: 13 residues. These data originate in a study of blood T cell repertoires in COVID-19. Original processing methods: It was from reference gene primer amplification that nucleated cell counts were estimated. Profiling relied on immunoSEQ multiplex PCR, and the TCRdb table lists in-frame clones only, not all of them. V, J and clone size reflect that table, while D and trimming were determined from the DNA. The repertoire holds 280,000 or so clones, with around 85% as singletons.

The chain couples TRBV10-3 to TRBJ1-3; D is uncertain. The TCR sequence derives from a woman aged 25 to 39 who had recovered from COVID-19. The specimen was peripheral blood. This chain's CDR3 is CAISAGSGNTIYF. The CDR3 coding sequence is TGTGCCATCAGTGCCGGCTCTGGAAACACCATATATTTT.